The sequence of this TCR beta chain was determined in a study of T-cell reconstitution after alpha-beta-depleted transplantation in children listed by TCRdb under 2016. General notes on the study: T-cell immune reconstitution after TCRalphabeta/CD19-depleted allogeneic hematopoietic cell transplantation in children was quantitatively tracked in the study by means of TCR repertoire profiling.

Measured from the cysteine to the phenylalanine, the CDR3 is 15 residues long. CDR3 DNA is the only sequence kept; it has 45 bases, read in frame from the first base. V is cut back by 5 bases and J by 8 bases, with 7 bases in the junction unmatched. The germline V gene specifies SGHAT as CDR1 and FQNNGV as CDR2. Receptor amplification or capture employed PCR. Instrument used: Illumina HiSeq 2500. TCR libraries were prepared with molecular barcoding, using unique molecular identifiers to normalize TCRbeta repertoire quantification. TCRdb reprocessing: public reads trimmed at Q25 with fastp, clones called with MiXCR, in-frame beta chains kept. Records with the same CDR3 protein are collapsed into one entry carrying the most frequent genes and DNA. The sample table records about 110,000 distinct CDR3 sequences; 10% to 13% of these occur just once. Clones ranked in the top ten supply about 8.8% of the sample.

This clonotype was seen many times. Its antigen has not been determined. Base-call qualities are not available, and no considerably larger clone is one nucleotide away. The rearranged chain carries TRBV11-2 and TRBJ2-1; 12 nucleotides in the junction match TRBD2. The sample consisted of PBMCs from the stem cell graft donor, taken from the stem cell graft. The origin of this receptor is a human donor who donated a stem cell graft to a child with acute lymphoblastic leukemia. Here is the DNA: TGTGCCAGCAGCAAGGGACTAGCGGGTGAGGATGAGCAGTTCTTC. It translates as CASSKGLAGEDEQFF.